Shown below are 10 T cell receptor beta chains from a single sample sequenced in a study of control samples from healthy donors and cancer patients. Generated by immunoSEQ multiplex PCR, the TCRdb table keeps only in-frame clones and is missing some. The table has approximately 180,000 clones, about 90% seen once. Sequenced material: blood. The receptors shown here come from a woman aged 40-49 years in good health.

V gene TRBV5-6 combines with J gene TRBJ2-5, with D perhaps assigned TRBD1 or TRBD2 (5 bases each). CDR1 SGHDT and CDR2 YYEEEE come from the germline V gene. This CDR3 region has 14 residues. V gave up 3 bases and J gave up 3 bases, with 12 bases separating them. The CDR3 reads CASSWDGRKETQYF. The CDR3 DNA reads as TGTGCCAGCAGCTGGGACGGAAGAAAAGAGACCCAGTACTTC.

The rearrangement joins TRBV3-1 (or the pseudogene TRBV3-2) to TRBJ2-7; 11 bases are a match to TRBD1. Losses at the gene ends were 6 bases for V and 7 bases for J; bases not matched to a gene: 14. The CDR3 extends over 16 amino acids. Per the germline V gene, CDR1 is LGHDT and CDR2 is YNNKEL (reference sequence). The CDR3 is CASSYNPGQGGGEQYF. In DNA, the CDR3 is TGTGCCAGCAGTTACAATCCGGGACAGGGGGGAGGGGAGCAGTACTTC.

This clone was recorded once. The chain carries TRBV27 and TRBJ1-5; D not certain. Germline V gives CDR1 MNHEY, CDR2 SMNVEV (reference sequence). V lost 8 bases, J lost 3 bases, and 20 bases lay in between. The CDR3 has 16 residues. The CDR3 sequence: CASGRPPGFDNQPQHF. The CDR3 coding sequence is TGTGCCAGCGGGCGCCCGCCAGGTTTCGACAATCAGCCCCAGCATTTT.

V is TRBV19 and J is TRBJ2-7; 9 bases are shared with TRBD1. Germline CDR1 reads LNHDA; CDR2 reads SQIVND (reference sequence). The V segment lost 7 bases and the J segment 2 bases; nucleotides outside the gene matches: 9. The CDR3 length is 15 residues. The CDR3 sequence is CASKTGGQGPYEQYF. In DNA, the CDR3 is TGTGCCAGTAAAACCGGGGGACAGGGTCCCTACGAGCAGTACTTC.

The chain carries TRBV7-9 and TRBJ1-2; 10 nucleotides align to TRBD1. The CDR3 runs to 14 residues. Germline-derived CDR1 and CDR2 are SEHNR and FQNEAQ (reference sequence). V lost 5 bases, J lost 3 bases, and 3 bases stayed unmatched. CDR3 sequence: CASSTGTGDYGYTF. The DNA for the CDR3 is TGTGCCAGCAGCACCGGGACAGGGGACTATGGCTACACCTTC.

The chain employs TRBV11-2 and TRBJ1-1, with D perhaps matching TRBD1 (5 bases). Trimming left V 5 bases short and J 1 base short, with 14 bases between. The CDR3 length is 15 residues. CDR1 and CDR2 from the germline V gene are SGHAT and FQNNGV. Here the CDR3 reads CASSPPRTPNTEAFF. DNA for the CDR3: TGTGCCAGCAGCCCTCCCCGGACACCGAACACTGAAGCTTTCTTT.

V usage is TRBV12-5 and J usage is TRBJ2-7, with 8 bases that match TRBD2. The length of the CDR3 is 13 residues. V lost 6 bases and J lost 3; bases outside the gene matches: 4. Germline assignment: CDR1 LGHNT and CDR2 FRNRAP. The CDR3 region has the DNA TGTGCTAGTGGCCGGGGGGGCCTCTACGAGCAGTACTTC. It encodes CASGRGGLYEQYF.

The chain is built from TRBV29-1 and TRBJ2-1; maybe TRBD2 (6 bases). CDR1 is SQVTM and CDR2 is ANQGSEA in the germline V gene. Trimming removed 2 bases from V and 3 bases from J, with 11 bases in between. The CDR3 consists of 14 residues. The CDR3 spells CSVESGVDYNEQFF. DNA for the CDR3: TGCAGCGTTGAATCGGGGGTCGACTACAATGAGCAGTTCTTC.

This chain connects TRBV6-1 to TRBJ2-7; D uncertain. Germline CDR1 is MNHNS and CDR2 is SASEGT. This CDR3 is built from 12 residues. V lost 1 base, J lost 7 bases, and 8 bases lay in between. DNA of the CDR3: TGTGCCAGCAGTGAAGGTCCACGAGAGCAGTACTTC. Protein product: CASSEGPREQYF.

This chain connects TRBV7-8 to TRBJ1-2; 10 bases fit TRBD1. The CDR3 length is 13 residues. V was pared by 5 bases and J by 8 bases, with 5 bases of the junction left unmatched. Germline V gene lookup returns CDR1 SGHVS and CDR2 FQNEAQ. The CDR3 nucleotides are TGTGCCAGCAGCCCGACAGGGGGCGGAGGCTACACCTTC. It codes for CASSPTGGGGYTF.